Following are 15 T cell receptor beta chains from one sample sequenced in a study of shared clonotypes between healthy human individuals. The assay was immunoSEQ multiplex PCR, and TCRdb's table has in-frame clones only and misses some. The profile shows around 2,000,000 clones, roughly 96% of them singletons. Input material: naive CD4+ T cells sorted from blood. Subset of the sample: CD45RA+ positively selected. The receptors stem from a man younger than 35 in good health.

V and J are TRBV18 and TRBJ1-1; TRBD1 matches 7 bases. The CDR3 consists of 15 residues. V gave up 2 bases and J gave up 5 bases; unmatched junction bases: 8. Germline V gives CDR1 KGHSH, CDR2 LQKENI. The CDR3 is CASSPRTGPRTEAFF. The CDR3 DNA sequence: TGTGCCAGCTCACCAAGGACAGGCCCCCGGACTGAAGCTTTCTTT. Variable domain in full (rest from reference TRBV18 and TRBJ1-1): NAGVMQNPRHLVRRRGQEARLRCSPMKGHSHVYWYRQLPEEGLKFMVYLQKENIIDESGMPKERFSAEFPKEGPSILRIQQVVRGDSAAYFCASSPRTGPRTEAFFGQGTRLTVV.

The V gene is TRBV5-6, the J gene TRBJ2-3; tentatively, D is TRBD2 (5 bases). With 0 bases removed from V and 5 bases from J, the gap between germline ends came to 7 bases. The CDR3 totals 13 residues. CDR1 and CDR2 from the germline V gene are SGHDT and YYEEEE. CDR3 nucleotide sequence: TGTGCCAGCAGCTTGGGGGAGAAAGATACGCAGTATTTT. This codes for CASSLGEKDTQYF.

The chain carries TRBV7-9 and TRBJ2-3; 12 bases fit TRBD2. This CDR3 region has 16 residues. Per the germline V gene, CDR1 is SEHNR and CDR2 is FQNEAQ (reference sequence). V dropped 4 bases and J dropped 5; count of bases not matched to a gene: 7. The chain's CDR3 is CASSSGLAGLRDTQYF. The CDR3 bases are TGTGCCAGCAGCTCGGGACTAGCGGGCTTGAGAGATACGCAGTATTTT.

The J gene is TRBJ1-1, the V gene TRBV27; D is possibly TRBD1 (5 bases). Trimming cost V 8 bases and J 5 bases, with 15 bases left between them. Germline CDR1 MNHEY, CDR2 SMNVEV (reference sequence). This CDR3 comprises 13 residues. In nucleotides, the CDR3 is TGTGCCAGCGGACAAGGGCCGGGGACTGAAGCTTTCTTT. It specifies CASGQGPGTEAFF.

The chain combines TRBV5-1 with TRBJ1-2; possibly TRBD1 for D (5 bases). The CDR3 contains 13 residues. Between the trimmed V and J ends, which lost 3 bases and 4 bases, there was a span of 10 bases. The germline V gene encodes CDR1 SGHRS and CDR2 YFSETQ. This CDR3 is CASSSFTGYGYTF. The CDR3 nucleotides are TGCGCCAGCAGCTCCTTTACAGGCTATGGCTACACCTTC. Combining the CDR3 with reference TRBV5-1 and TRBJ1-2 gives the whole variable domain KAGVTQTPRYLIKTRGQQVTLSCSPISGHRSVSWYQQTPGQGLQFLFEYFSETQRNKGNFPGRFSGRQFSNSRSEMNVSTLELGDSALYLCASSSFTGYGYTFGSGTRLTVV.

The chain couples TRBV7-2 to TRBJ2-2; D gene unclear. Trimming took off 4 bases at V and 5 bases at J, with 17 bases between the two ends. Germline V gene data show CDR1 as SGHTA and CDR2 as FQGNSA. This CDR3 has 16 amino acids. CDR3 sequence: CASSSFMATKTGELFF. CDR3 DNA: TGTGCCAGCAGCTCATTTATGGCCACAAAGACCGGGGAGCTGTTTTTT. Full variable domain (outside the CDR3, taken from reference TRBV7-2 and TRBJ2-2): GAGVSQSPSNKVTEKGKDVELRCDPISGHTALYWYRQSLGQGLEFLIYFQGNSAPDKSGLPSDRFSAERTGGSVSTLTIQRTQQEDSAVYLCASSSFMATKTGELFFGEGSRLTVL.

CDR3 bases: TGTGCCAGCTCACCACCCCCGGGGGGGCCGATTGGGGCTGAGCAGTTCTTC. Protein: CASSPPPGGPIGAEQFF. The chain couples TRBV18 to TRBJ2-1, with 8 bases that match TRBD2. The ends lost 0 bases at V and 9 bases at J; junction bases unmatched: 13. This CDR3 comprises 17 residues. The germline V gene has CDR1 KGHSH and CDR2 LQKENI.

The chain uses TRBV30 and TRBJ2-2; 11 nucleotides align to TRBD1. Per the germline V gene, CDR1 is GTSNPN and CDR2 is SVGIG (reference sequence). The CDR3 has 14 amino acids. J gave up 8 bases and V 5 bases, and 7 bases lay outside the gene matches. DNA for the CDR3: TGTGCCTGGGAGCCGGGACAGGGGGTGGGGGAGCTGTTTTTT. Translation gives CAWEPGQGVGELFF.

The CDR3 sequence: CASSQKDSRNQPQHF. CDR3 nucleotide sequence: TGTGCCAGCAGCCAGAAGGACAGCCGCAATCAGCCCCAGCATTTT. The chain couples TRBV5-8 to TRBJ1-5; maybe TRBD1 (6 bases). The CDR3 loop spans 15 amino acids. CDR1 and CDR2 from the germline V gene are SGHTS and YDEGEE. Trimming took off 4 bases at V and 2 bases at J, with 13 bases between the two ends.

The V and J genes are TRBV5-4 and TRBJ2-2; D ambiguous. V was clipped by 0 bases and J by 2 bases, with 11 bases between them. The germline V gene has CDR1 SGHNT and CDR2 YYREEE (reference sequence). The CDR3 loop spans 16 amino acids. The CDR3 spells CASSLATIHNTGELFF. In nucleotides, the CDR3 is TGTGCCAGCAGCTTGGCCACGATCCATAACACCGGGGAGCTGTTTTTT.

The chain joins TRBV2 to TRBJ1-4; 10 bases fit TRBD1. V gave up 6 bases and J gave up 7 bases; unmatched junction bases: 5. This CDR3 has 14 amino acids. CDR1 and CDR2 (germline): SNHLY, FYNNEI. CDR3: CASRRQGAGEKLFF. CDR3 nucleotide sequence: TGTGCCAGCAGGAGACAGGGGGCAGGTGAAAAACTGTTTTTT.

V is TRBV7-9 and J is TRBJ1-1; maybe TRBD1 (5 bases). CDR3 length equals 14 residues. With 1 base removed from V and 1 base from J, the gap between germline ends came to 7 bases. In germline, CDR1 is SEHNR, CDR2 FQNEAQ (reference sequence). For the CDR3, the DNA is TGTGCCAGCAGCTTAGATACAGGGAACACTGAAGCTTTCTTT. Translated: CASSLDTGNTEAFF.

The chain combines TRBV7-9 with TRBJ2-3; the match to TRBD1 covers 7 bases. Germline V gives CDR1 SEHNR, CDR2 FQNEAQ (reference sequence). J was trimmed by 0 bases and V by 5 bases; bases with no gene match: 8. The CDR3 has 16 amino acids. In DNA, the CDR3 is TGTGCCAGCAGCCCTGACAGGGCTCCTAGCACAGATACGCAGTATTTT. Translation gives CASSPDRAPSTDTQYF.

The chain carries TRBV30 and TRBJ1-1; D remains ambiguous. The CDR3 extends over 13 amino acids. Trimming took 4 bases from V and 2 from J, leaving 11 bases between them. Germline V lookup: CDR1 GTSNPN, CDR2 SVGIG (reference sequence). The CDR3 DNA reads as TGTGCCTGGATCGGTCCGGTTAACACTGAAGCTTTCTTT. Translated: CAWIGPVNTEAFF.

The count of this clone is one. This rearrangement joins TRBV18 to TRBJ1-3; D gene uncertain. Germline values: CDR1 KGHSH, CDR2 LQKENI. The CDR3 is 15 residues long. V dropped 2 bases and J dropped 0 bases, with 8 bases sitting between them. The CDR3 DNA is TGTGCCAGCTCACCAGACTTAAGCTCTGGAAACACCATATATTTT. Its translation: CASSPDLSSGNTIYF.